This T cell receptor beta chain stems from a study of shared clonotypes between healthy human individuals. Sequencing used immunoSEQ multiplex PCR; TCRdb keeps in-frame clones, though not all of them. The repertoire holds about 800,000 clones, with roughly 96% as singletons. The CDR3 length is 14 residues. Trimming at V came to 1 base and at J to 8 bases, leaving 4 bases not matched to a gene. The germline V gene has CDR1 MNHEY and CDR2 SMNVEV (reference sequence). Terminally differentiated effector memory CD45RA+ cells were left out of the naive CD8 fraction, which was CD45RO-negative and positively selected for CCR7.

The specimen sequenced was naive CD8+ T cells sorted from blood. The chain employs TRBV27 and TRBJ1-4, with 7 bases identical to TRBD1. The clonotype originates from a man aged 25-40 years in good health. Written as DNA, the CDR3 is TGTGCCAGCAGTTTATTGGGACAGAACGAAAAACTGTTTTTT. It codes for CASSLLGQNEKLFF.